The T cell receptor (beta chain) under discussion was sequenced for a study of blood T cell repertoires in COVID-19. In the study overall: Samples came from the United States, Italy and Spain, spanning acute and convalescent COVID-19. The analysed material was cDNA or gDNA that came from T cells, B-cell-depleted T cells, or PBMCs.

The CDR3 sequence is 13 residues long. V lost 2 bases to trimming and J lost 8 bases, with 13 bases between them. Germline V gives CDR1 SGHDT, CDR2 YYEEEE. Clones were read by immunoSEQ multiplex PCR, and TCRdb kept only the in-frame ones, dropping some. The profile covers more than 95,000 clones, with approximately 80% appearing a single time and around 4.4% taken by the ten largest. Sequencing used peripheral blood. This TCR was sampled from a man between 60 and 75 years old with acute or convalescent COVID-19. This chain uses TRBV5-6 with TRBJ2-5, with D tentatively TRBD2 (5 bases). Here the CDR3 DNA reads TGTGCCAGCAGCTTCACTAGAATAGCCACCCAGTACTTC. Translating it yields CASSFTRIATQYF.